This T cell receptor beta chain was found in a study of metastatic and nonmetastatic thyroid tumors (dated by TCRdb to the early 2020s). Regarding the study in general: For patients with malignant and with benign thyroid disease, the researchers compared repertoires between peripheral blood samples and tumor or nodule tissue samples.

In its sample, this clone comes out as medium-sized (0.01 to 0.1%). This receptor's antigen is unknown. The sample holds no much larger clone one base away, and base qualities are not on file. Other DNA sequences in the sample encode the same CDR3. Relative to germline, V is 4 bases shorter and J is 4 bases shorter, with 7 bases between their ends. Looking up the germline V gene yields CDR1 MNHNS and CDR2 SASEGT. The CDR3 has 12 amino acids, counting the end cysteine and phenylalanine. Only the CDR3 portion is preserved as DNA: 36 bases, with reading frame beginning at the first base. Before undergoing thyroid surgery, none of the patients had been given any kind of treatment. The study retrospectively analysed patient clinical samples collected from about 2012 to 2019 using T-cell receptor beta sequencing. What the work shows at the level of the full study, not this receptor alone: TCR beta diversity was reported as significantly higher in malignant tumors than in benign nodules, in both blood and tumor samples.

Library construction relied on PCR. The listed sequencing device is Illumina HiSeq 4000. High-throughput sequencing was used to profile the TCR beta-chain CDR3 region of each patient. The authors' analysis ran thus. The researchers built a classifier to tell apart papillary thyroid cancer patients with distant metastasis, based on CDR3 differences among clinicopathological groups. Repertoire diversity was assessed with the Shannon index, and tumor-blood repertoire similarity with the Morisita-Horn index. The public reads were quality trimmed at Q25 with fastp and then assembled into clones with MiXCR by TCRdb, keeping productive beta chains. The V and J calls and clone size come from TCRdb's table, not from the authors' own analysis. In all, the sample holds about 15,000 clones, and about 26% of those were seen once. The ten largest clones take up approximately 22% of the sample.

The receptor comes from a female donor with papillary thyroid cancer or a benign thyroid nodule (not recorded which). Some clones in this sample may be carry-over from other donors' samples. Sequenced material: tumor tissue. This sequence uses TRBV6-1 and TRBJ1-2; TRBD1 could be the D gene, as 6 bases match. This receptor carries the CDR3 CASSATGYGYTF. The DNA is as follows: TGTGCCAGCAGTGCGACAGGCTATGGCTACACCTTC.